The rows below give T cell receptor beta chains drawn from one sample of a study of shared clonotypes between healthy human individuals. Libraries were prepared by immunoSEQ multiplex PCR; TCRdb keeps only in-frame clonotypes and omits some of them. The sample lists fewer than 1 million clones, roughly 96% occurring once. The specimen sequenced was naive CD8+ T cells sorted from blood. The receptors were sampled from a man between 25 and 39 years old in good health. CDR3s include the opening cysteine and the closing phenylalanine or tryptophan. The order of the fields is D gene, clone size, J gene, V gene, CDR3 protein, CDR3 DNA. A D gene is named only where the DNA matches it firmly. A clone size is listed for some rows: how often the clone was seen (once, few, many), or a class if it is expanded.

D gene: TRBD2
clone size: NA
J gene: TRBJ2-5
V gene: TRBV9
CDR3 protein: CASSLTGGYQETQYF
CDR3 DNA: TGTGCCAGCAGTCTTACCGGGGGGTACCAAGAGACCCAGTACTTC

D gene: NA
clone size: NA
J gene: TRBJ2-5
V gene: TRBV14
CDR3 protein: CASSQVREGETQYF
CDR3 DNA: TGTGCCAGCAGCCAAGTGAGAGAGGGAGAGACCCAGTACTTC

D gene: TRBD2
clone size: NA
J gene: TRBJ2-7
V gene: TRBV14
CDR3 protein: CASSQDLLAGNEQYF
CDR3 DNA: TGTGCCAGCAGCCAAGATCTTCTAGCGGGAAACGAGCAGTACTTC

D gene: TRBD2
clone size: NA
J gene: TRBJ2-1
V gene: TRBV9
CDR3 protein: CASSAVAGTYNEQFF
CDR3 DNA: TGTGCCAGCAGCGCGGTAGCGGGGACATACAATGAGCAGTTCTTC

D gene: TRBD1
clone size: NA
J gene: TRBJ1-1
V gene: TRBV7-9
CDR3 protein: CASSATGEGTEAFF
CDR3 DNA: TGTGCCAGCAGCGCTACAGGGGAGGGCACTGAAGCTTTCTTT

D gene: NA
clone size: once
J gene: TRBJ2-3
V gene: TRBV9
CDR3 protein: CASSVEEARRTSTDTQYF
CDR3 DNA: TGTGCCAGCAGCGTAGAGGAGGCGCGGCGAACTAGCACAGATACGCAGTATTTT

D gene: NA
clone size: NA
J gene: TRBJ2-1
V gene: TRBV28
CDR3 protein: CASSLFNEQFF
CDR3 DNA: TGTGCCAGCAGTTTATTTAATGAGCAGTTCTTC

D gene: NA
clone size: NA
J gene: TRBJ1-5
V gene: TRBV6-1
CDR3 protein: CASSEEAGYSNQPQHF
CDR3 DNA: TGTGCCAGCAGTGAAGAAGCGGGGTATAGCAATCAGCCCCAGCATTTT

D gene: NA
clone size: NA
J gene: TRBJ2-7
V gene: TRBV10-3
CDR3 protein: CAISEPSEGPSYEQYF
CDR3 DNA: TGTGCCATCAGTGAGCCGAGTGAAGGGCCCTCCTACGAGCAGTACTTC

D gene: NA
clone size: NA
J gene: TRBJ2-7
V gene: TRBV28
CDR3 protein: CASSPNREQYF
CDR3 DNA: TGTGCCAGCAGTCCAAACAGAGAGCAGTACTTC

D gene: TRBD1
clone size: once
J gene: TRBJ2-1
V gene: TRBV27
CDR3 protein: CASSSSAGGNEQFF
CDR3 DNA: TGTGCCAGCAGTAGTTCGGCAGGGGGCAATGAGCAGTTCTTC

D gene: NA
clone size: NA
J gene: TRBJ2-3
V gene: TRBV9
CDR3 protein: CASIRRGWFGNTQYF
CDR3 DNA: TGTGCCAGCATCCGTAGGGGTTGGTTTGGGAATACGCAGTATTTT

D gene: NA
clone size: NA
J gene: TRBJ2-1
V gene: TRBV2
CDR3 protein: CASSDAGSLYNEQFF
CDR3 DNA: TGTGCCAGCAGTGACGCCGGGAGCCTCTACAATGAGCAGTTCTTC

D gene: NA
clone size: once
J gene: TRBJ2-7
V gene: TRBV6-1
CDR3 protein: CASSEYGGGYEQYF
CDR3 DNA: TGTGCCAGCAGTGAATACGGGGGTGGCTACGAGCAGTACTTC

D gene: TRBD2
clone size: NA
J gene: TRBJ2-7
V gene: TRBV12-5
CDR3 protein: CASGLSGNPYEQYF
CDR3 DNA: TGTGCTAGTGGCCTCAGCGGGAACCCCTACGAGCAGTACTTC

D gene: NA
clone size: NA
J gene: TRBJ1-1
V gene: TRBV9
CDR3 protein: CASEMVNTEAFF
CDR3 DNA: TGTGCCAGCGAAATGGTGAACACTGAAGCTTTCTTT

D gene: TRBD1
clone size: NA
J gene: TRBJ1-1
V gene: TRBV18
CDR3 protein: CASSQTDRDYVMNTEAFF
CDR3 DNA: TGTGCCAGCTCCCAGACTGACAGGGACTACGTGATGAACACTGAAGCTTTCTTT

D gene: NA
clone size: NA
J gene: TRBJ1-3
V gene: TRBV29-1
CDR3 protein: CSVGTTGNTIYF
CDR3 DNA: TGCAGCGTCGGGACGACCGGAAACACCATATATTTT

D gene: TRBD1
clone size: NA
J gene: TRBJ1-5
V gene: TRBV28
CDR3 protein: CASSLLPGQGLFNQPQHF
CDR3 DNA: TGTGCCAGCAGTCTATTACCGGGACAGGGGCTTTTCAATCAGCCCCAGCATTTT

D gene: NA
clone size: NA
J gene: TRBJ1-4
V gene: TRBV5-5
CDR3 protein: CASSHETNEKLFF
CDR3 DNA: TGTGCCAGCAGCCATGAAACTAATGAAAAACTGTTTTTT

D gene: TRBD2
clone size: NA
J gene: TRBJ2-7
V gene: TRBV5-4
CDR3 protein: CASSNGLAGVTGFSYEQYF
CDR3 DNA: TGTGCCAGCAGCAATGGACTAGCGGGAGTAACTGGGTTCTCCTACGAGCAGTACTTC

D gene: NA
clone size: NA
J gene: TRBJ2-4
V gene: TRBV15
CDR3 protein: CATSGSFAKNIQYF
CDR3 DNA: TGTGCCACCAGCGGGAGTTTTGCCAAAAACATTCAGTACTTC

D gene: NA
clone size: once
J gene: TRBJ2-7
V gene: TRBV27
CDR3 protein: CASSQGHEQYF
CDR3 DNA: TGTGCCAGCAGCCAGGGCCACGAGCAGTACTTC

D gene: TRBD1
clone size: NA
J gene: TRBJ1-2
V gene: TRBV5-6
CDR3 protein: CASSGAGTGYGYTF
CDR3 DNA: TGTGCCAGCAGCGGGGCCGGGACAGGGTATGGCTACACCTTC

D gene: TRBD2
clone size: NA
J gene: TRBJ2-1
V gene: TRBV5-1
CDR3 protein: CASSLTWTSGRGHNEQFF
CDR3 DNA: TGCGCCAGCAGCTTGACATGGACTAGCGGGAGGGGCCACAATGAGCAGTTCTTC

D gene: TRBD1
clone size: NA
J gene: TRBJ2-7
V gene: TRBV4-1
CDR3 protein: CASSQGPHPGQGTYEQYF
CDR3 DNA: TGCGCCAGCAGCCAAGGGCCTCACCCGGGACAGGGTACCTACGAGCAGTACTTC

D gene: NA
clone size: NA
J gene: TRBJ2-1
V gene: TRBV27
CDR3 protein: CASSLSSGLGHNEQFF
CDR3 DNA: TGTGCCAGCAGTTTAAGTTCGGGACTTGGCCACAATGAGCAGTTCTTC

D gene: TRBD1
clone size: NA
J gene: TRBJ2-5
V gene: TRBV25-1
CDR3 protein: CASHRGQETQYF
CDR3 DNA: TGTGCCAGCCACAGGGGCCAAGAGACCCAGTACTTC

D gene: TRBD1
clone size: NA
J gene: TRBJ2-7
V gene: TRBV2
CDR3 protein: CASRDGQGLYEQYF
CDR3 DNA: TGTGCCAGCAGAGACGGACAGGGACTTTACGAGCAGTACTTC

D gene: NA
clone size: NA
J gene: TRBJ2-7
V gene: TRBV7-2
CDR3 protein: CASSLNDGVISYEQYF
CDR3 DNA: TGTGCCAGCAGCTTAAATGACGGGGTGATCTCCTACGAGCAGTACTTC

D gene: NA
clone size: NA
J gene: TRBJ2-2
V gene: TRBV6-5
CDR3 protein: CASSYSTGQNTGELFF
CDR3 DNA: TGTGCCAGCAGTTACTCGACGGGACAGAACACCGGGGAGCTGTTTTTT

D gene: NA
clone size: NA
J gene: TRBJ2-3
V gene: TRBV27
CDR3 protein: CASSSPASGTDTQYF
CDR3 DNA: TGTGCCAGCAGTTCCCCGGCTAGCGGCACAGATACGCAGTATTTT

D gene: NA
clone size: NA
J gene: TRBJ1-5
V gene: TRBV7-2
CDR3 protein: CASSSSGTEPYSNQPQHF
CDR3 DNA: TGTGCCAGCAGCTCCTCTGGGACGGAACCCTATAGCAATCAGCCCCAGCATTTT

D gene: TRBD2
clone size: NA
J gene: TRBJ2-1
V gene: TRBV28
CDR3 protein: CASSGKGLAGLSYNEQFF
CDR3 DNA: TGTGCCAGCAGTGGTAAGGGACTAGCGGGTCTCTCCTACAATGAGCAGTTCTTC

D gene: NA
clone size: NA
J gene: TRBJ1-2
V gene: TRBV7-8
CDR3 protein: CASSLVGPGAYGYTF
CDR3 DNA: TGTGCCAGCAGCTTAGTAGGTCCGGGGGCCTATGGCTACACCTTC

D gene: NA
clone size: NA
J gene: TRBJ1-5
V gene: TRBV6-6
CDR3 protein: CASSTSFSNQPQHF
CDR3 DNA: TGTGCCAGCTCCACCAGCTTTAGCAATCAGCCCCAGCATTTT

D gene: NA
clone size: NA
J gene: TRBJ2-1
V gene: TRBV6-1
CDR3 protein: CASSELRGSVHEQFF
CDR3 DNA: TGTGCCAGCAGTGAACTTCGGGGTTCAGTACATGAGCAGTTCTTC

D gene: NA
clone size: NA
J gene: TRBJ2-1
V gene: TRBV15
CDR3 protein: CATSRVGDLSVEQFF
CDR3 DNA: TGTGCCACCAGCAGAGTGGGCGATCTCTCAGTGGAGCAGTTCTTC

D gene: NA
clone size: NA
J gene: TRBJ2-3
V gene: TRBV5-8
CDR3 protein: CASRRRDTSTTDTQYF
CDR3 DNA: TGTGCCAGCAGGCGTCGGGACACCTCGACGACAGATACGCAGTATTTT

D gene: NA
clone size: NA
J gene: TRBJ2-7
V gene: TRBV13
CDR3 protein: CASSPSTGIYEQYF
CDR3 DNA: TGTGCCAGCAGCCCTTCTACAGGGATCTACGAGCAGTACTTC

D gene: TRBD2
clone size: NA
J gene: TRBJ2-7
V gene: TRBV19
CDR3 protein: CASSIGSGRFSYEQYF
CDR3 DNA: TGTGCCAGTAGTATCGGGAGCGGGAGGTTCTCCTACGAGCAGTACTTC

D gene: NA
clone size: NA
J gene: TRBJ2-5
V gene: TRBV9
CDR3 protein: CASSVMGAKLETQYF
CDR3 DNA: TGTGCCAGCAGCGTTATGGGGGCGAAACTAGAGACCCAGTACTTC

D gene: NA
clone size: NA
J gene: TRBJ1-5
V gene: TRBV27
CDR3 protein: CASSLVVGGGGNQPQHF
CDR3 DNA: TGTGCCAGCAGTTTAGTCGTCGGGGGCGGTGGCAATCAGCCCCAGCATTTT

D gene: TRBD2
clone size: NA
J gene: TRBJ2-2
V gene: TRBV25-1
CDR3 protein: CASSSSGSSGGELFF
CDR3 DNA: TGTGCCAGCAGTTCGAGCGGGAGTTCAGGCGGGGAGCTGTTTTTT

D gene: NA
clone size: NA
J gene: TRBJ1-2
V gene: TRBV7-8
CDR3 protein: CASSLALSAGLAYGYTF
CDR3 DNA: TGTGCCAGCAGCTTAGCGCTTTCGGCTGGTCTTGCCTATGGCTACACCTTC

D gene: TRBD2
clone size: once
J gene: TRBJ2-1
V gene: TRBV11-2
CDR3 protein: CASSLLAGDNEQFF
CDR3 DNA: TGTGCCAGCAGCTTGCTAGCGGGGGACAATGAGCAGTTCTTC

D gene: NA
clone size: NA
J gene: TRBJ2-1
V gene: TRBV27
CDR3 protein: CASSLGTVYNEQFF
CDR3 DNA: TGTGCCAGCAGTTTAGGGACTGTATACAATGAGCAGTTCTTC

D gene: NA
clone size: NA
J gene: TRBJ1-2
V gene: TRBV7-9
CDR3 protein: CASNRLNRGGDSGYTF
CDR3 DNA: TGTGCCAGCAACCGACTAAATCGGGGGGGAGATAGTGGCTACACCTTC

D gene: TRBD2
clone size: NA
J gene: TRBJ2-1
V gene: TRBV7-9
CDR3 protein: CASQAGPGDEQFF
CDR3 DNA: TGTGCCAGCCAAGCGGGGCCCGGGGATGAGCAGTTCTTC

D gene: NA
clone size: once
J gene: TRBJ2-5
V gene: TRBV29-1
CDR3 protein: CSVTWGSEQYF
CDR3 DNA: TGCAGCGTAACGTGGGGCTCTGAGCAGTACTTC

D gene: NA
clone size: NA
J gene: TRBJ2-2
V gene: TRBV5-6
CDR3 protein: CASSLRVWGSAGELFF
CDR3 DNA: TGTGCCAGCAGCTTGCGGGTTTGGGGATCGGCCGGGGAGCTGTTTTTT

D gene: TRBD2
clone size: NA
J gene: TRBJ2-7
V gene: TRBV6-1
CDR3 protein: CASSPVLAASYEQYF
CDR3 DNA: TGTGCCAGCAGCCCCGTCCTAGCGGCCTCCTACGAGCAGTACTTC